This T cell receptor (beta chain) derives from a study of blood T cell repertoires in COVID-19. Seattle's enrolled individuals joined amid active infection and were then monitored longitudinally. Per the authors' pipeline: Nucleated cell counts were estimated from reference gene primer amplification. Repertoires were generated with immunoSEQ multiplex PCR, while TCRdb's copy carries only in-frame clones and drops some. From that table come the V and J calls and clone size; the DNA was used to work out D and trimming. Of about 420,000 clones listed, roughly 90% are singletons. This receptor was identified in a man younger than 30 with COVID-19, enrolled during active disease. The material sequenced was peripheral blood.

CDR3 region: CASRIGSNTEAFF. DNA of the CDR3: TGTGCCAGCAGAATCGGGTCGAACACTGAAGCTTTCTTT. The V call is TRBV11-2, the J call TRBJ1-1; no definite D call. The CDR3 has 13 residues. Germline-derived CDR1 and CDR2 are SGHAT and FQNNGV. Trimming pared 6 bases from V and 1 base from J, leaving 9 bases between. The entire variable domain, with the rest obtained from reference TRBV11-2 and TRBJ1-1, is as follows: EAGVAQSPRYKIIEKRQSVAFWCNPISGHATLYWYQQILGQGPKLLIQFQNNGVVDDSQLPKDRFSAERLKGVDSTLKIQPAKLEDSAVYLCASRIGSNTEAFFGQGTRLTVV.